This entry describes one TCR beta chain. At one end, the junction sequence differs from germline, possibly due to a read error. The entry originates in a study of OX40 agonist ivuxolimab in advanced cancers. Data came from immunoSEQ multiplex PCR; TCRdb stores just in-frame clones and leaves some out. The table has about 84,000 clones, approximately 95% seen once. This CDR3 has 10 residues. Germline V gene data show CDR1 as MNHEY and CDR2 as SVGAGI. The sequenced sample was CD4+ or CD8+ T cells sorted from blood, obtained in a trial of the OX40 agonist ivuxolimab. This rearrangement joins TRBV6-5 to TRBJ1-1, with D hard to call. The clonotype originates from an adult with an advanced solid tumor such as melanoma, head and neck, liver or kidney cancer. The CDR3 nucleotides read TGCCCGAGACCCAACACTGAAGCTTTCTTT. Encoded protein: CPRPNTEAFF.